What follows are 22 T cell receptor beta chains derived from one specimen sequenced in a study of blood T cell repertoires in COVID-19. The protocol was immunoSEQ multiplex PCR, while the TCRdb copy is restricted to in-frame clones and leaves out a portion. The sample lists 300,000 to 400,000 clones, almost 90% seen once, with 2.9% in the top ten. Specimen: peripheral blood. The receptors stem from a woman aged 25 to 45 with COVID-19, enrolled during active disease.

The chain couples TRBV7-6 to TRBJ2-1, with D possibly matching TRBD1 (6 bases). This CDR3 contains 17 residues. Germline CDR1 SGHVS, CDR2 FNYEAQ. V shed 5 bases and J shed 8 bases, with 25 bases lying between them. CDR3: CASSNRNIEGDAHEQFF. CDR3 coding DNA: TGTGCCAGCAGCAACCGAAATATTGAGGGGGACGCCCATGAGCAGTTCTTC.

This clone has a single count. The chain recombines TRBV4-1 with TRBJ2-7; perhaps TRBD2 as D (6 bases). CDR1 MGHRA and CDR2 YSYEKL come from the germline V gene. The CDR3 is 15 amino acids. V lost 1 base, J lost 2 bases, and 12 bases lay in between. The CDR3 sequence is CASSQVRGSTYEQYF. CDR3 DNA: TGCGCCAGCAGCCAAGTCCGGGGGTCGACCTACGAGCAGTACTTC.

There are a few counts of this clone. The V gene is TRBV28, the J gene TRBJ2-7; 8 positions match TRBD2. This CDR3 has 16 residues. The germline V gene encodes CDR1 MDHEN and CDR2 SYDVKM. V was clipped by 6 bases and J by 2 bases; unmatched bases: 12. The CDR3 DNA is TGTGCCAGCAGCGGCGAGGCTAGCGGGCTTCCCTACGAGCAGTACTTC. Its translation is CASSGEASGLPYEQYF.

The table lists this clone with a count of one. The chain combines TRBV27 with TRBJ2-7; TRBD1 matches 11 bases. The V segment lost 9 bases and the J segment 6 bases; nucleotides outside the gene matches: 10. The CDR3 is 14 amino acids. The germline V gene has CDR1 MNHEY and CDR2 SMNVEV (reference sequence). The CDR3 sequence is CASKRPGQGVEQYF. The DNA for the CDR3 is TGTGCCAGTAAAAGACCGGGACAGGGGGTCGAGCAGTACTTC.

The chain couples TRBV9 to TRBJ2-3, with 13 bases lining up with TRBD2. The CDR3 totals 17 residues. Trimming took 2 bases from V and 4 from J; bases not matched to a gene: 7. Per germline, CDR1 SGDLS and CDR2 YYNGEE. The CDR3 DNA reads TGTGCCAGCAGCGTTGGTACTAGCGGGAGGGGAGCAGATACGCAGTATTTT. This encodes CASSVGTSGRGADTQYF.

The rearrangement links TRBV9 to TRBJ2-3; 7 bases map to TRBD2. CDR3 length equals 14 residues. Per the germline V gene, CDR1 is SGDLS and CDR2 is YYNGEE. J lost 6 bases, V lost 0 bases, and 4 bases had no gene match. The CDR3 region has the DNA TGTGCCAGCAGCGTAGCTAGCGGACGGGATACGCAGTATTTT. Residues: CASSVASGRDTQYF.

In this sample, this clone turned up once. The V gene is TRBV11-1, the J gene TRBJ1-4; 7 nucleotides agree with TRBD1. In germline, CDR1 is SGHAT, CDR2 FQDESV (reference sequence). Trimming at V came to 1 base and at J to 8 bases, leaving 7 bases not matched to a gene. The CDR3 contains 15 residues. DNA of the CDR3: TGTGCCAGCAGCTTAGAGGGACAGTCGGGAGAAAAACTGTTTTTT. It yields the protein CASSLEGQSGEKLFF.

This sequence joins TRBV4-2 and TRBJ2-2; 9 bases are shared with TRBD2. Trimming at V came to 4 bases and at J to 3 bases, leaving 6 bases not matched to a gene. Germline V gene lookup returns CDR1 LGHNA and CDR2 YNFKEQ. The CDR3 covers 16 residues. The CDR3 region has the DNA TGTGCCAGCAGCCGCGTAGCGGGAGCGGACACCGGGGAGCTGTTTTTT. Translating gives CASSRVAGADTGELFF.

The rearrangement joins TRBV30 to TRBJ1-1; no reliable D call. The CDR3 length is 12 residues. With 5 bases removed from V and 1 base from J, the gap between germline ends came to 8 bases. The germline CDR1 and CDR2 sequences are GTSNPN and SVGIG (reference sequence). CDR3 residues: CAWGPGNTEAFF. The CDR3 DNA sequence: TGTGCCTGGGGTCCAGGGAACACTGAAGCTTTCTTT.

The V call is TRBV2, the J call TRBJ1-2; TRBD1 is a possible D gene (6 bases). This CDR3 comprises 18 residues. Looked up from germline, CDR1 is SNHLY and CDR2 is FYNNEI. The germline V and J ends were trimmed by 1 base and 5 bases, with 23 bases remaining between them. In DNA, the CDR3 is TGTGCCAGCAGTGAAGTAGGGACATTCTCTATCCCAACTTATGGCTACACCTTC. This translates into CASSEVGTFSIPTYGYTF.

The CDR3 coding sequence is TGTGCCAGTACCATAGGGACAAGAATTAATCAGCCCCAGCATTTT. Translating gives CASTIGTRINQPQHF. This chain connects TRBV19 to TRBJ1-5, with D perhaps matching TRBD1 (6 bases). CDR1 is LNHDA and CDR2 is SQIVND in the germline V gene (reference sequence). Trimming cost V 7 bases and J 4 bases, with 17 bases left between them. The CDR3 is 15 residues long.

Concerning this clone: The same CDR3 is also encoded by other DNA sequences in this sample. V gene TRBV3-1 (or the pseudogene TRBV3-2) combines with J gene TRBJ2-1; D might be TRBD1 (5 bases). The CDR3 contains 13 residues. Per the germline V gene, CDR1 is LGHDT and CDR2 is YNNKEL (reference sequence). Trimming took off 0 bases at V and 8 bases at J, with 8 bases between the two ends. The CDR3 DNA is TGTGCCAGCAGCCAAGAGGAAGGGGATGAGCAGTTCTTC. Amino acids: CASSQEEGDEQFF.

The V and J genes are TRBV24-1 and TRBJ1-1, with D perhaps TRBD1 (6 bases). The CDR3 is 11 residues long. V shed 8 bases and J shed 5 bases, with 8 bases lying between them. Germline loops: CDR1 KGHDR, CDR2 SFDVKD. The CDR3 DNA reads TGTGCCACCACGAGGGGGACTGAAGCTTTCTTT. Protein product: CATTRGTEAFF.

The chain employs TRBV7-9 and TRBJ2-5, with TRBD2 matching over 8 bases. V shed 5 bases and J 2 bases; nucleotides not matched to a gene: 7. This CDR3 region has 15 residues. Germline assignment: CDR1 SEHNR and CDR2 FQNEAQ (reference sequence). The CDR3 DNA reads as TGTGCCAGCAGCCCCGGGAGGGGCACACAAGAGACCCAGTACTTC. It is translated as CASSPGRGTQETQYF. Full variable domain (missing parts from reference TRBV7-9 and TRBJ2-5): DTGVSQNPRHKITKRGQNVTFRCDPISEHNRLYWYRQTLGQGPEFLTYFQNEAQLEKSRLLSDRFSAERPKGSFSTLEIQRTEQGDSAMYLCASSPGRGTQETQYFGPGTRLLVL.

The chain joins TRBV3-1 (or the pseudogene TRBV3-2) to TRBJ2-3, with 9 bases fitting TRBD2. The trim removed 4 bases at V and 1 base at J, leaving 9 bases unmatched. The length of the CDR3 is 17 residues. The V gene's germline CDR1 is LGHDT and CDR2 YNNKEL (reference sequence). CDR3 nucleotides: TGTGCCAGCAGCCCCGCCTTAGCGGGAGCTGGCACAGATACGCAGTATTTT. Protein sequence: CASSPALAGAGTDTQYF.

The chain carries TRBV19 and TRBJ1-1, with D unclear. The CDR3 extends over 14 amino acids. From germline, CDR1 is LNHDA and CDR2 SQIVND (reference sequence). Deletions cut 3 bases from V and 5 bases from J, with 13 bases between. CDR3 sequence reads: CASSIEAGRTEAFF. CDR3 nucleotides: TGTGCCAGTAGTATCGAGGCGGGGAGGACTGAAGCTTTCTTT.

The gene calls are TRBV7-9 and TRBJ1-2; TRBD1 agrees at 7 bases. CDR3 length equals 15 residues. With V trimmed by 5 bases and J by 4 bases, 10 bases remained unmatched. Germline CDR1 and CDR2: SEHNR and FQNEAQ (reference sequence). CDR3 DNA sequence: TGTGCCAGCAGCGCCTGGACAGGCTCGGCCTATGGCTACACCTTC. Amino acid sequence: CASSAWTGSAYGYTF.

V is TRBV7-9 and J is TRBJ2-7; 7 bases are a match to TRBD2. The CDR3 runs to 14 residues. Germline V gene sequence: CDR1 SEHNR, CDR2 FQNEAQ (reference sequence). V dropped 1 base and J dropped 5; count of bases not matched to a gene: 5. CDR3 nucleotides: TGTGCCAGCAGCTTAGGGGGAGGGCTCCACGAGCAGTACTTC. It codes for CASSLGGGLHEQYF.

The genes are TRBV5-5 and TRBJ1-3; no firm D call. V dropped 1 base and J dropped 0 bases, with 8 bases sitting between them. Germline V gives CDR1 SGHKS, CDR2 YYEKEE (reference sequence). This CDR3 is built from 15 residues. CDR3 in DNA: TGTGCCAGCAGCTTGAGCCGTAACTCTGGAAACACCATATATTTT. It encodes CASSLSRNSGNTIYF.

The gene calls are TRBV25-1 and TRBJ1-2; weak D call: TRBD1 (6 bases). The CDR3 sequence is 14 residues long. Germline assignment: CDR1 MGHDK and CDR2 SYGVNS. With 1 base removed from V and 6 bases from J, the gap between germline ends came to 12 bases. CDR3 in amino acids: CASSESPGADGYTF. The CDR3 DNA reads TGTGCCAGCAGTGAATCCCCAGGGGCGGATGGCTACACCTTC.

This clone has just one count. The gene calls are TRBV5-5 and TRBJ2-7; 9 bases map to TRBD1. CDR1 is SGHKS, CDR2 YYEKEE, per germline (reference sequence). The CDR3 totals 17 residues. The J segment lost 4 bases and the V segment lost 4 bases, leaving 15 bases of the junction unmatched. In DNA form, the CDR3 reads TGTGCCAGCAGCCCACCCTCTTGGGGACAGGGATCTTACGAGCAGTACTTC. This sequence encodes CASSPPSWGQGSYEQYF.

The CDR3 region has the DNA TGTGCCACTGCCCTAGCGGTCTACAATGAGCAGTTCTTC. Its protein product is CATALAVYNEQFF. The gene calls are TRBV19 and TRBJ2-1; 7 bases agree with TRBD2. V trimming: 10 bases; J trimming: 3 bases; junction bases outside the gene matches: 6. Germline V gene data show CDR1 as LNHDA and CDR2 as SQIVND (reference sequence). This CDR3 has 13 amino acids.